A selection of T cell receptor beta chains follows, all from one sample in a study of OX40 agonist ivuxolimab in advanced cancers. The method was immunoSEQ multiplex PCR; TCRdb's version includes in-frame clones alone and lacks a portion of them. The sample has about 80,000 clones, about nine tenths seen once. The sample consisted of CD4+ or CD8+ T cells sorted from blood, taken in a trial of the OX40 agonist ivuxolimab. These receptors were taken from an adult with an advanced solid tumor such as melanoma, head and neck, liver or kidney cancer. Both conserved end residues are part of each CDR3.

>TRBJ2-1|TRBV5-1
CASSSQTASSYNEQFF
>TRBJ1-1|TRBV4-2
CASSQAQLNTEAFF
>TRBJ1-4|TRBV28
CASSPGGEANEKLFF
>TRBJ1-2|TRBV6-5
CASSYSRQGAGYGYTF
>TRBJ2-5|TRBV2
CASSEAPTGETQYF
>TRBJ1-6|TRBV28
CATRGGMRSPLHF
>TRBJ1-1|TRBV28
CASSFPPNTEAFF
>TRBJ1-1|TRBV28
CASRPGPIGTEAFF
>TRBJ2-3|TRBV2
CASSVTSGSTDTQYF
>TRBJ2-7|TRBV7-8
CASSSGRAYEQYF
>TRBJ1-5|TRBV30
CAWSAGTGDGPQHF
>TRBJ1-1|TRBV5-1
CASSLVAGGDVMAFF
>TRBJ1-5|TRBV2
CASAGRGGGSNQPQHF
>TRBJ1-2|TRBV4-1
CASSQAGYGYTF
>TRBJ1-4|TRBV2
CASSDGRRREKLFF